This T cell receptor (beta chain) originates from a study of OX40 agonist ivuxolimab in advanced cancers. Points from the study as a whole: Researchers did not determine the expanded peripheral T cells' antigen specificity. At 0.1 to 3.0 mg/kg, CD4+ and CD8+ blood T cells expanded clonally by week 6.

This clone has only one observation. The antigen is undetermined. The CDR3 loop spans 14 amino acids. The table came from immunoSEQ multiplex PCR; TCRdb's copy has only in-frame clones and leaves some out. The table lists approximately 40,000 clones, roughly 87% of them singletons, with around a fifth in the top ten. The sequencing used CD4+ or CD8+ T cells sorted from blood, collected in a trial of the OX40 agonist ivuxolimab. The receptor was isolated from an adult with an advanced solid tumor such as melanoma, head and neck, liver or kidney cancer. J is TRBJ1-1 and V is TRBV21-1. TRBV21-1 is a known pseudogene. CDR3 nucleotides: TGTGCCAGCAGCAAGGAAAGGGCGAACACTGAAGCTTTCTTT. Encoded protein: CASSKERANTEAFF.